This T cell receptor beta chain was captured in a study of OX40 agonist ivuxolimab in advanced cancers. The V and J ends lost 0 bases and 6 bases respectively, with 19 bases between them. Per the germline V gene, CDR1 is SGDLS and CDR2 is YYNGEE. This CDR3 comprises 16 residues. This clone was observed a single time. The table came from immunoSEQ multiplex PCR; TCRdb's copy has only in-frame clones and leaves some out. Seen here are over 95,000 clones, around 90% observed once, and the top ten hold roughly 0.8%. The source material was CD4+ or CD8+ T cells sorted from blood, sampled in a trial of the OX40 agonist ivuxolimab. V is TRBV9 and J is TRBJ2-7; possible D gene TRBD2, 6 bases. The TCR comes from an adult with an advanced solid tumor such as melanoma, head and neck, liver or kidney cancer. For the CDR3, the DNA is TGTGCCAGCAGCGTAGGAGGAGGGGTGGGGGTAACCGAGCAGTACTTC. Translating it yields CASSVGGGVGVTEQYF. Full variable domain (remainder filled in from reference TRBV9 and TRBJ2-7): DSGVTQTPKHLITATGQRVTLRCSPRSGDLSVYWYQQSLDQGLQFLIQYYNGEERAKGNILERFSAQQFPDLHSELNLSSLELGDSALYFCASSVGGGVGVTEQYFGPGTRLTVT.